A single sample is the source of the 22 T cell receptor beta chains below, sequenced in a study of T cells in Graves' hyperthyroidism and ophthalmopathy (dated 2019 in TCRdb). Library prep was done by multiplex PCR. Data came from an Illumina HiSeq 2000. The TCR beta CDR3 regions were amplified from RNA transcripts. The TCR CDR3 was subjected to a first round of RT-PCR using the HTBI primer set and the Qiagen OneStep RT-PCR kit. TCRdb cleaned the public reads at Q25 with fastp, built clones with MiXCR and kept in-frame beta chains. Identical CDR3 proteins give one entry, which carries the most common genes and DNA. This sample comprises 650,000 to 700,000 distinct CDR3 sequences, around a sixth of them detected only once. The top ten clonotypes cover around a sixth of the sample. The sample consisted of blood. These receptors all stem from a man aged 50-59 years with Graves' hyperthyroidism.

As to this clonotype: One base away lies a much larger clone, so this may be a sequencing read error. The chain couples TRBV18 to TRBJ1-4; D is ambiguous. Germline CDR1 reads KGHSH; CDR2 reads LQKENI. This CDR3 region has 16 residues. The V end lost 3 bases, the J end lost 3 bases, and 14 bases lay between the germline ends. For the CDR3, the DNA is TGTGCCAGCTCACCCCTACGTGGGGAATCTAATGAAAAACTGTTTTTT. Amino acids: CASSPLRGESNEKLFF.

The chain employs TRBV3-1 and TRBJ1-1; possibly TRBD1 for D (5 bases). Germline CDR1 and CDR2: LGHDT and YNNKEL (reference sequence). Trimming left V 1 base short and J 6 bases short, with 18 bases between. CDR3 length equals 16 residues. CDR3 DNA sequence: TGTGCCAGCAGCCAAGCAAGTAGAGGGGCTAAGCCTGAAGCTTTCTTT. As protein: CASSQASRGAKPEAFF.

The genes are TRBV20-1 and TRBJ2-5; possibly TRBD1 for D (5 bases). Per the germline V gene, CDR1 is DFQATT and CDR2 is SNEGSKA (reference sequence). Trimming took off 3 bases at V and 4 bases at J, with 12 bases between the two ends. The CDR3 runs to 13 residues. CDR3 coding DNA: TGCAGTGCTAGTTTCCCAGGGCTAGAGACCCAGTACTTC. This translates into CSASFPGLETQYF.

This clonotype was counted ten times or more. This chain links TRBV12-3 or TRBV12-4 with TRBJ1-5; no clear D. This CDR3 has 15 residues. V was pared by 6 bases and J by 2 bases, with 14 bases between. CDR3 sequence: CASSKGSGGNQPQHF. The CDR3 DNA sequence: TGTGCCAGCAGCAAAGGGAGCGGGGGCAATCAGCCCCAGCATTTT.

The CDR3 sequence: CASSQDSQREGNEQFF. In DNA, the CDR3 is TGTGCCAGCAGCCAAGATAGCCAGCGGGAGGGCAATGAGCAGTTCTTC. The J gene is TRBJ2-1, the V gene TRBV3-1; 10 nucleotides agree with TRBD2. Looked up from germline, CDR1 is LGHDT and CDR2 is YNNKEL (reference sequence). The CDR3 is made up of 16 amino acids. Trimming at V came to 0 bases and at J to 6 bases, leaving 5 bases not matched to a gene.

This clonotype has at least ten counts. The CDR3 DNA follows: TGTGCCACCAGCAGAGATTTGGCGGGAGGGCCGGAAGAGCAGTACTTC. This encodes CATSRDLAGGPEEQYF. The J gene is TRBJ2-7, the V gene TRBV15, with 9 bases identical to TRBD2. This CDR3 has 16 amino acids. The germline gives CDR1 LNHNV, CDR2 YYDKDF (reference sequence). The trim removed 0 bases at V and 7 bases at J, leaving 10 bases unmatched.

At least ten counts were recorded for this clonotype. CDR3 in amino acids: CAISASRAYGTDTQYF. The CDR3 bases are TGTGCCATCAGTGCCTCTCGGGCTTATGGCACAGATACGCAGTATTTT. This chain joins TRBV10-3 and TRBJ2-3, with D unresolved. Trimming shortened V by 4 bases and J by 1 base, and 15 bases separated the two germline ends. CDR1 ENHRY and CDR2 SYGVKD come from the germline V gene. The CDR3 covers 16 residues.

There are many counts of this clonotype. The chain links TRBV6-1 to TRBJ1-1; TRBD1 is a possible D gene (6 bases). Trimming took off 10 bases at V and 0 bases at J, with 15 bases between the two ends. Germline CDR1 reads MNHNS; CDR2 reads SASEGT. This CDR3 has 14 amino acids. CDR3 coding DNA: TGTGCCACCCGGACAGACGGAGTGAACACTGAAGCTTTCTTT. Its translation: CATRTDGVNTEAFF.

CDR3 DNA: TGCGCCAGCAGCTTGGGATCACGGGCCCCAGATACGCAGTATTTT. Translating it yields CASSLGSRAPDTQYF. The genes are TRBV5-1 and TRBJ2-3; D is unresolved. Germline-derived CDR1 and CDR2 are SGHRS and YFSETQ. CDR3 length equals 15 residues. V lost 0 bases, J lost 4 bases, and 12 bases lay in between.

The gene calls are TRBV20-1 and TRBJ1-2; no clear D gene. The V gene's germline CDR1 is DFQATT and CDR2 SNEGSKA (reference sequence). The length of the CDR3 is 13 residues. The V end lost 7 bases, the J end lost 0 bases, and 12 bases lay between the germline ends. Here the CDR3 reads CSVNSETNYGYTF. Here the CDR3 DNA reads TGCAGTGTTAACAGCGAAACTAACTATGGCTACACCTTC.

The table lists this clonotype with many counts. This chain uses TRBV27 with TRBJ2-5, with 7 bases matching TRBD1. This CDR3 spans 15 amino acids. Germline CDR1 MNHEY, CDR2 SMNVEV (reference sequence). Germline trimming cut 1 base from V and 0 bases from J; bases unmatched to any gene: 2. CDR3 bases: TGTGCCAGCAGTTTATTACAGGGGTACCAAGAGACCCAGTACTTC. Protein: CASSLLQGYQETQYF.

Ten or more counts support this clonotype. The rearrangement links TRBV12-3 or TRBV12-4 to TRBJ2-2; D ambiguous. Deletions cut 7 bases from V and 6 bases from J, with 3 bases between. The CDR3 sequence is 10 residues long. The CDR3 DNA is TGTGCCAGCATGGCCGGGGAGCTGTTTTTT. This sequence encodes CASMAGELFF.

The chain's CDR3 is CASSLLAGIPNEQFF. The CDR3 nucleotides are TGTGCCAGCAGCTTGTTGGCTGGCATCCCCAATGAGCAGTTCTTC. The rearrangement uses TRBV7-3 and TRBJ2-1; D is ambiguous. V lost 3 bases and J lost 6, with 15 bases in between. This CDR3 comprises 15 residues. In germline, CDR1 is SGHTA, CDR2 FQGTGA.

The gene calls are TRBV10-3 and TRBJ2-7; 9 bases align to TRBD1. The junction had 6 bases not matched to a gene; V was cut back by 2 bases and J by 4 bases. The CDR3 spans 15 residues. Germline loops: CDR1 ENHRY, CDR2 SYGVKD. The CDR3 is CAISEGDRVVYEQYF. The CDR3 coding sequence is TGTGCCATCAGTGAGGGGGACAGGGTCGTTTACGAGCAGTACTTC.

This clonotype was detected ten times or more. V usage is TRBV28 and J usage is TRBJ2-2, with TRBD1 matching 7 bases. CDR3 size: 14 residues. Germline V gives CDR1 MDHEN, CDR2 SYDVKM. The trim removed 3 bases at V and 4 bases at J, leaving 2 bases unmatched. CDR3 in amino acids: CASSFPGGTGELFF. Written as DNA, the CDR3 is TGTGCCAGCAGTTTTCCAGGGGGCACCGGGGAGCTGTTTTTT.

With respect to this clonotype: A much larger clone differs by one base, so this may be a read error. The chain links TRBV12-3 or TRBV12-4 to TRBJ2-3; 9 bases are shared with TRBD2. The CDR3 contains 17 residues. CDR3 sequence reads: CAGSAPRLAGSTDTQYF. The CDR3 DNA follows: TGTGCCGGCAGTGCCCCTCGGCTAGCGGGGAGCACAGATACGCAGTATTTT.

This clonotype has only a few counts. The chain joins TRBV7-9 to TRBJ2-2; D is unclear. Germline lookup yields CDR1 SEHNR and CDR2 FQNEAQ (reference sequence). The CDR3 length is 15 residues. V was pared by 5 bases and J by 5 bases, with 15 bases between. In DNA form, the CDR3 reads TGTGCCAGCAGCACGGACCGCCTTAGGACCGGGGAGCTGTTTTTT. It is translated as CASSTDRLRTGELFF.

The chain employs TRBV28 and TRBJ2-1; 7 bases are a match to TRBD1. The V segment lost 7 bases and the J segment 2 bases; nucleotides outside the gene matches: 8. The germline gives CDR1 MDHEN, CDR2 SYDVKM. The CDR3 totals 15 residues. The CDR3 loop is CASNPDRSPYNEQFF. For the CDR3, the DNA is TGTGCCAGCAACCCGGACAGGTCTCCCTACAATGAGCAGTTCTTC.

Only a few counts were recorded for this clonotype. The chain is built from TRBV7-9 and TRBJ2-7, with 10 nucleotides matching TRBD2. Germline values: CDR1 SEHNR, CDR2 FQNEAQ (reference sequence). V was pared by 1 base and J by 5 bases, with 5 bases of the junction left unmatched. The CDR3 consists of 15 residues. CDR3 DNA: TGTGCCAGCAGCTTAGGGGGGCTAGCGGGGGACGAGCAGTACTTC. Translated, it gives CASSLGGLAGDEQYF.

This clonotype was detected many times. The chain joins TRBV11-3 to TRBJ2-7; TRBD1 or TRBD2 may be the D gene (5 bases each). V was clipped by 6 bases and J by 0 bases, with 12 bases between them. The CDR3 consists of 14 residues. The germline CDR1 and CDR2 sequences are SGHNT and YENEEA. The CDR3 nucleotides read TGTGCCAGCAGACCGGGACCATCCTCCTACGAGCAGTACTTC. Translating gives CASRPGPSSYEQYF.

This clonotype was detected ten times or more. This chain uses TRBV5-6 with TRBJ2-5; D may match TRBD1 or TRBD2 (5 bases each). V was clipped by 5 bases and J by 1 base, with 12 bases between them. CDR3 length: 14 residues. Germline-derived CDR1 and CDR2 are SGHDT and YYEEEE. The CDR3 reads CASRLTGTQETQYF. The CDR3 region has the DNA TGTGCCAGCAGACTTACCGGGACCCAAGAGACCCAGTACTTC.

This clonotype came up many times. The chain joins TRBV12-3 or TRBV12-4 to TRBJ1-4; 7 nucleotides line up with TRBD1. The V gene end was trimmed by 6 bases and the J gene end by 8 bases; junction bases not matched to a gene: 6. The CDR3 length is 13 residues. In DNA form, the CDR3 reads TGTGCCAGCAGGCTGGCAGGGGGGGAAAAACTGTTTTTT. Protein product: CASRLAGGEKLFF.